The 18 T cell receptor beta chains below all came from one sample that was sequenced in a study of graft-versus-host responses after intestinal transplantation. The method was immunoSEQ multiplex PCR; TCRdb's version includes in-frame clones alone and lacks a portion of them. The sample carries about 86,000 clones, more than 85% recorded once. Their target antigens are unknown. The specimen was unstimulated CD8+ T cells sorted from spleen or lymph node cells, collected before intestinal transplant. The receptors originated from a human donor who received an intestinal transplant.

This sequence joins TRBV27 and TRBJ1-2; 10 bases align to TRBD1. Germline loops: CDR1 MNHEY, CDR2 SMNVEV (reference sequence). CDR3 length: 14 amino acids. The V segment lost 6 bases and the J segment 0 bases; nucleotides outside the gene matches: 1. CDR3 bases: TGTGCCAGCAGCGGACAGGGGGCTAACTATGGCTACACCTTC. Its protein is CASSGQGANYGYTF.

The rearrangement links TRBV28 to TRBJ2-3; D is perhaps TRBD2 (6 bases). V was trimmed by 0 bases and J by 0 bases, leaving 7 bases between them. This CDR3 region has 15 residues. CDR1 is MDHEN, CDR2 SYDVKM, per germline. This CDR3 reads CASSLWGTSTDTQYF. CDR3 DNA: TGTGCCAGCAGTTTATGGGGGACTAGCACAGATACGCAGTATTTT.

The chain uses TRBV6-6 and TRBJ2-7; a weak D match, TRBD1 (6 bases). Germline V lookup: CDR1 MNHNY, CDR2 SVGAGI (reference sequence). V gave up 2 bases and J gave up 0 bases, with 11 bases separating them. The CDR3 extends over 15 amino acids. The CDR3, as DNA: TGTGCCAGCAGTTACCACAGGGCCCGCTCCTACGAGCAGTACTTC. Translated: CASSYHRARSYEQYF.

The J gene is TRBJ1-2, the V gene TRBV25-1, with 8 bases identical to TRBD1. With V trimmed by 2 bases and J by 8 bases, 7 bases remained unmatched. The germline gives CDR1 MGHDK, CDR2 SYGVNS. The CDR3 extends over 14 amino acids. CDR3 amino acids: CASSEGQGAGGYTF. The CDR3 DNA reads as TGTGCCAGCAGTGAAGGGCAGGGGGCTGGCGGCTACACCTTC.

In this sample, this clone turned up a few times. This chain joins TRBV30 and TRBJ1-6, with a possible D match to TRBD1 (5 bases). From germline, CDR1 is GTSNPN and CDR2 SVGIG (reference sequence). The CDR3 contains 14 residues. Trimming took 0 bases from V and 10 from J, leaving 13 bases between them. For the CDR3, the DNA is TGTGCCTGGAGTGTACAGGTCTTTCGGTCACCCCTCCACTTT. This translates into CAWSVQVFRSPLHF.

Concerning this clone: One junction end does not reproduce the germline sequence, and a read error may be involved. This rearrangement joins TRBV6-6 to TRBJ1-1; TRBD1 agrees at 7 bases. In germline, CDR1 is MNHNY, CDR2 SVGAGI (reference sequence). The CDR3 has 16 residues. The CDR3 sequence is CASSYYPGTDNTEAFF. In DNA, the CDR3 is TGTGCCAGCAGCTACTACCCGGGGACAGACAACACTGAAGCTTTCTTT.

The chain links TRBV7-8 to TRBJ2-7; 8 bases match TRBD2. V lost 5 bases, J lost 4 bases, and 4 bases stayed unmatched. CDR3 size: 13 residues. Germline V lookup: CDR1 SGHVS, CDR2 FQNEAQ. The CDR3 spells CASSRGGLYEQYF. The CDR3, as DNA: TGTGCCAGCAGCCGGGGGGGGCTATACGAGCAGTACTTC.

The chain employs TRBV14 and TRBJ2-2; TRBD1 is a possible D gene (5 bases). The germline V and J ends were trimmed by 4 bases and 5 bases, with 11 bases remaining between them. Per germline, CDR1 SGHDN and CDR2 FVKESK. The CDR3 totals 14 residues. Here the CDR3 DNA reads TGTGCCAGCAGCCTAGTTCCAGGGACCGGGGAGCTGTTTTTT. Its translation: CASSLVPGTGELFF.

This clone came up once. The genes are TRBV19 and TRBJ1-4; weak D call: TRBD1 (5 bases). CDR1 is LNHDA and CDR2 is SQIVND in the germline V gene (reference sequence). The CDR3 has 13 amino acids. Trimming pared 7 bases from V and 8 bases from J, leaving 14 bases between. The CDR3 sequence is CASKAGRQEKLFF. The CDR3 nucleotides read TGTGCCAGTAAAGCAGGGCGGCAGGAAAAACTGTTTTTT.

This CDR3 reads CASSQDRLAHYEQYF. In nucleotides, the CDR3 is TGCGCCAGCAGCCAAGATAGACTAGCTCACTACGAGCAGTACTTC. V is TRBV4-1 and J is TRBJ2-7; 7 bases are a match to TRBD2. Germline loops: CDR1 MGHRA, CDR2 YSYEKL. The CDR3 covers 15 residues. With 0 bases clipped from V and 3 bases from J, the junction kept 5 bases outside the gene matches.

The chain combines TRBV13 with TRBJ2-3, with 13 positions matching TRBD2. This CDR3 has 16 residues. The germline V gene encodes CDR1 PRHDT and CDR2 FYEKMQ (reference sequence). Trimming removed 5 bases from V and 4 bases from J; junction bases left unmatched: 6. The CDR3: CASSPKTSGRPDTQYF. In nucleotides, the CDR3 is TGTGCCAGCAGCCCAAAGACTAGCGGGAGGCCAGATACGCAGTATTTT.

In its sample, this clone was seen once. CDR3 DNA: TGTGCCAGCAGTGTAGGGGACACTCAGAACACTGAAGCTTTCTTT. Amino acid sequence: CASSVGDTQNTEAFF. The chain carries TRBV6-6 and TRBJ1-1, with a tentative D call TRBD1 (6 bases). The germline V gene encodes CDR1 MNHNY and CDR2 SVGAGI (reference sequence). V was cut by 5 bases and J by 1 base, with 14 bases left in between. CDR3 length equals 15 residues.

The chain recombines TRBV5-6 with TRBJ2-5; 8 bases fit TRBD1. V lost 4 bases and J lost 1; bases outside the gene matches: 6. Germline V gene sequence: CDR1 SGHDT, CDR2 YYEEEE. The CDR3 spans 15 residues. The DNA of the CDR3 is TGTGCCAGCAGCCCTCAGGGGGCACCCCAAGAGACCCAGTACTTC. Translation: CASSPQGAPQETQYF.

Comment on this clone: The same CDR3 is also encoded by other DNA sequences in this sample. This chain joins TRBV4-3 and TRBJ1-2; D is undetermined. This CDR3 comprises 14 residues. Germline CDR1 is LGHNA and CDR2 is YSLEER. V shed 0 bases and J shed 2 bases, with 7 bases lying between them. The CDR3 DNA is TGCGCCAGCAGCCAAGATCGAGGGAACTATGGCTACACCTTC. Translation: CASSQDRGNYGYTF.

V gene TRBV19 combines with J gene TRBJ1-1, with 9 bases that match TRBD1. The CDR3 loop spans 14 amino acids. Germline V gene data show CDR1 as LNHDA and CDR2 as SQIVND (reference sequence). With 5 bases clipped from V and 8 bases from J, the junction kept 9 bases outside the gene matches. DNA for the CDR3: TGTGCCAGTAGTGGGGGACAGGGTACTTTCGAAGCTTTCTTT. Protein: CASSGGQGTFEAFF.

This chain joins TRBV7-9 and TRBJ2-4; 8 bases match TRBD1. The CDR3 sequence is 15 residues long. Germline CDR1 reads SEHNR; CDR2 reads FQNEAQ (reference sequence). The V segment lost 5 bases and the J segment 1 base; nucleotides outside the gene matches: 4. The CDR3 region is CASSDRDRAKNIQYF. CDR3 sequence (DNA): TGTGCCAGCAGCGACCGGGACAGGGCCAAAAACATTCAGTACTTC.

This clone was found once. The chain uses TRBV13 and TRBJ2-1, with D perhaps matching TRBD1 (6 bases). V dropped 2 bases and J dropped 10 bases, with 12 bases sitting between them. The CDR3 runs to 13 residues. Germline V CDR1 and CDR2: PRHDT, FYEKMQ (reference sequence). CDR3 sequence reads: CASSLLSGTEQFF. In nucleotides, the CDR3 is TGTGCCAGCAGCTTATTGTCCGGGACAGAGCAGTTCTTC.

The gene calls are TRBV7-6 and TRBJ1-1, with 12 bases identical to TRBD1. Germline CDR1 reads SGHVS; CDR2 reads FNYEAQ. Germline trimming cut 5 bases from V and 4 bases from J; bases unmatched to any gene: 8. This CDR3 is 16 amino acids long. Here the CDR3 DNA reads TGTGCCAGCAGCCCCGGGACAGGGGGCGCGGGCACTGAAGCTTTCTTT. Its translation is CASSPGTGGAGTEAFF.